Presented here are 28 T cell receptor beta chains from one specimen sequenced in a study of T cells in Graves' hyperthyroidism and ophthalmopathy. TCR beta CDR3 regions were amplified from RNA transcripts. First-round RT-PCR of the TCR CDR3 relied on the HTBI primer set. MiXCR, applied by TCRdb to the multiplex PCR reads, yields one record per CDR3 protein. The data show approximately 630,000 distinct CDR3 sequences, 15% to 20% seen once. The specimen sequenced was blood. These receptors came from a woman under 40 with Graves' hyperthyroidism.

The V gene is TRBV7-2, the J gene TRBJ1-2; 7 nucleotides align to TRBD1. The junction had 8 bases not matched to a gene; V was cut back by 5 bases and J by 8 bases. Germline CDR1 SGHTA, CDR2 FQGNSA. The CDR3 consists of 13 residues. In DNA form, the CDR3 reads TGTGCCAGCAGCCCGGACAGGCGCGTAGGCTACACCTTC. Protein: CASSPDRRVGYTF.

This clonotype was seen many times. This rearrangement joins TRBV30 to TRBJ2-3; no clear D gene. The germline CDR1 and CDR2 sequences are GTSNPN and SVGIG (reference sequence). The length of the CDR3 is 11 residues. V lost 5 bases, J lost 5 bases, and 8 bases lay in between. In nucleotides, the CDR3 is TGTGCCTGGTCCAAGGTAGATACGCAGTATTTT. Translated: CAWSKVDTQYF.

Points on this clonotype: A much more abundant neighbour one base away suggests this may be a read error. The CDR3 DNA reads TGTGCCAGCACCCACGCGGGAATTAGCACAGATACGCAGTGTTTT. Translation gives CASTHAGISTDTQCF. V usage is TRBV12-3 or TRBV12-4 and J usage is TRBJ2-3, with D perhaps TRBD2 (6 bases). The CDR3 totals 15 residues.

This clonotype turned up a few times. V usage is TRBV28 and J usage is TRBJ1-6; a weak D match, TRBD1 (6 bases). Trimming removed 3 bases from V and 7 bases from J, with 10 bases in between. Germline V gene lookup returns CDR1 MDHEN and CDR2 SYDVKM. CDR3 size: 14 residues. CDR3: CASSLSGQNSPLHF. DNA for the CDR3: TGTGCCAGCAGTTTGTCCGGACAGAATTCACCCCTCCACTTT.

This clonotype was observed a few times. J is TRBJ2-2 and V is TRBV6-1; the D is unclear. CDR3 length: 15 residues. The germline V and J ends were trimmed by 6 bases and 2 bases, with 13 bases remaining between them. Germline V gene sequence: CDR1 MNHNS, CDR2 SASEGT. The CDR3 here is CASRSGFANTGELFF. The CDR3 DNA is TGTGCCAGCAGGTCCGGATTTGCTAACACCGGGGAGCTGTTTTTT.

There are many counts of this clonotype. This rearrangement joins TRBV7-9 to TRBJ2-3; TRBD2 agrees at 8 bases. Germline-derived CDR1 and CDR2 are SEHNR and FQNEAQ (reference sequence). CDR3 size: 15 residues. J was trimmed by 2 bases and V by 4 bases; bases with no gene match: 5. CDR3 protein: CASSSTSDHTDTQYF. The CDR3 nucleotides are TGTGCCAGCAGCTCGACTAGCGACCACACAGATACGCAGTATTTT.

The V gene is TRBV19, the J gene TRBJ2-1; D may match TRBD1 or TRBD2 (6 bases each). Trimming pared 3 bases from V and 4 bases from J, leaving 13 bases between. Looked up from germline, CDR1 is LNHDA and CDR2 is SQIVND (reference sequence). The CDR3 is 15 amino acids. The CDR3 here is CASSMKGGLYNEQFF. DNA for the CDR3: TGTGCCAGTAGTATGAAGGGGGGCTTATACAATGAGCAGTTCTTC.

The chain is built from TRBV27 and TRBJ2-1; D is unclear. Germline CDR1 and CDR2: MNHEY and SMNVEV (reference sequence). The CDR3 loop spans 14 amino acids. Trimming left V 1 base short and J 7 bases short, with 11 bases between. CDR3 nucleotides: TGTGCCAGCAGTTTATTATCGCTGGGGAATGAGCAGTTCTTC. Amino acids: CASSLLSLGNEQFF.

The chain uses TRBV29-1 and TRBJ1-2, with D hard to call. The CDR3 contains 10 residues. The V gene's germline CDR1 is SQVTM and CDR2 ANQGSEA. V was clipped by 3 bases and J by 12 bases, with 11 bases between them. As DNA, the CDR3 is TGCAGCGTTGAGGGAGAGGAACACACCTTC. Amino acid sequence: CSVEGEEHTF.

The chain carries TRBV15 and TRBJ1-2; D gene unclear. V shed 8 bases and J shed 0 bases, with 4 bases lying between them. The CDR3 sequence is 11 residues long. Germline lookup yields CDR1 LNHNV and CDR2 YYDKDF (reference sequence). As DNA, the CDR3 is TGTGCCACCGGGACTAACTATGGCTACACCTTC. This gives the protein CATGTNYGYTF.

This chain links TRBV20-1 with TRBJ2-1, with 10 bases that match TRBD2. V trimming: 0 bases; J trimming: 9 bases; junction bases outside the gene matches: 5. The CDR3 loop spans 14 amino acids. Germline CDR1 DFQATT, CDR2 SNEGSKA (reference sequence). CDR3 sequence: CSARDPSGSGEQFF. CDR3 sequence (DNA): TGCAGTGCTAGAGATCCTAGCGGGAGTGGTGAGCAGTTCTTC.

This clonotype has a count of ten or more. This chain connects TRBV30 to TRBJ1-2; D is undetermined. Germline loops: CDR1 GTSNPN, CDR2 SVGIG (reference sequence). The CDR3 is 13 residues long. V gave up 2 bases and J gave up 3 bases, with 10 bases separating them. CDR3 sequence: CAWSNGGDYGYTF. CDR3 bases: TGTGCCTGGAGTAACGGTGGTGACTATGGCTACACCTTC.

This clonotype has more than one count but fewer than ten. The chain employs TRBV19 and TRBJ2-3; D unclear. There are 12 residues in the CDR3. Per the germline V gene, CDR1 is LNHDA and CDR2 is SQIVND (reference sequence). V lost 4 bases and J 8 bases, leaving 10 bases between the germline ends. In DNA, the CDR3 is TGTGCCAGTAGTAGTACTGGATTTACGCAGTATTTT. Protein: CASSSTGFTQYF.

In this sample, this clonotype turned up many times. CDR3 sequence reads: CASRGLADTYNEQFF. As DNA, the CDR3 is TGTGCCAGCAGAGGACTAGCGGATACCTACAATGAGCAGTTCTTC. The chain recombines TRBV2 with TRBJ2-1; 10 nucleotides align to TRBD2. Unmatched junction bases numbered 4, after V lost 6 bases and J lost 2 bases. Germline CDR1 and CDR2: SNHLY and FYNNEI. The CDR3 length is 15 residues.

This chain links TRBV5-1 with TRBJ2-1, with TRBD2 matching over 9 bases. V lost 5 bases, J lost 6 bases, and 3 bases stayed unmatched. This CDR3 comprises 13 residues. Germline lookup yields CDR1 SGHRS and CDR2 YFSETQ. CDR3 loop: CASRLAGLNEQFF. As DNA, the CDR3 is TGCGCCAGCAGACTAGCGGGCCTCAATGAGCAGTTCTTC. Complete variable domain (other parts from reference TRBV5-1 and TRBJ2-1): KAGVTQTPRYLIKTRGQQVTLSCSPISGHRSVSWYQQTPGQGLQFLFEYFSETQRNKGNFPGRFSGRQFSNSRSEMNVSTLELGDSALYLCASRLAGLNEQFFGPGTRLTVL.

In this sample, this clonotype turned up a few times. J is TRBJ2-3 and V is TRBV2; no firm D call. Germline lookup yields CDR1 SNHLY and CDR2 FYNNEI. V was cut by 6 bases and J by 5 bases, with 12 bases left in between. CDR3 length: 13 amino acids. The CDR3 loop is CASSLTLEDTQYF. CDR3 nucleotide sequence: TGTGCCAGCAGCCTAACCCTCGAAGATACGCAGTATTTT.

The rearrangement links TRBV9 to TRBJ2-7; TRBD1 or TRBD2 may be the D gene (6 bases each). Trimming pared 4 bases from V and 2 bases from J, leaving 16 bases between. The CDR3 is made up of 15 amino acids. CDR1 is SGDLS and CDR2 is YYNGEE in the germline V gene. The CDR3 here is CASSPKGRGPYEQYF. In DNA form, the CDR3 reads TGTGCCAGCAGCCCTAAGGGACGGGGGCCCTACGAGCAGTACTTC.

This chain connects TRBV27 to TRBJ1-6; D not certain. The V end was cut by 3 bases, the J end by 4 bases, with 4 bases between. Looked up from germline, CDR1 is MNHEY and CDR2 is SMNVEV (reference sequence). The CDR3 length is 13 residues. The DNA of the CDR3 is TGTGCCAGCAGTTTTCAGTATAATTCACCCCTCCACTTT. Amino acid sequence: CASSFQYNSPLHF.

This clonotype was seen a few times. The chain carries TRBV9 and TRBJ2-6, with unresolved D. CDR1 and CDR2 (germline): SGDLS, YYNGEE. This CDR3 is built from 14 residues. V was cut by 5 bases and J by 2 bases, with 8 bases left in between. The CDR3 region has the DNA TGTGCCAGCAGGCAAGGGACTGGGGCCAACGTCCTGACTTTC. The encoded protein is CASRQGTGANVLTF. Drawing the rest from reference TRBV9 and TRBJ2-6, the complete variable domain is DSGVTQTPKHLITATGQRVTLRCSPRSGDLSVYWYQQSLDQGLQFLIQYYNGEERAKGNILERFSAQQFPDLHSELNLSSLELGDSALYFCASRQGTGANVLTFGAGSRLTVL.

This clonotype appeared a few times. The chain is built from TRBV3-1 and TRBJ2-7, with TRBD1 matching over 11 bases. The CDR3 is 16 amino acids. J was trimmed by 2 bases and V by 6 bases; bases with no gene match: 9. Germline V CDR1 and CDR2: LGHDT, YNNKEL (reference sequence). The CDR3 loop reads CASSRTGGSLAYEQYF. For the CDR3, the DNA is TGTGCCAGCAGTAGGACAGGGGGCTCTTTGGCCTACGAGCAGTACTTC.

The chain has TRBV7-2 and TRBJ2-7, with unresolved D. V lost 5 bases to trimming and J lost 6 bases, with 17 bases between them. Germline-derived CDR1 and CDR2 are SGHTA and FQGNSA. The CDR3 runs 14 residues. CDR3 nucleotide sequence: TGTGCCAGCAGCCCCCAGACCGAGCTTGGCGAGCAGTACTTC. Its translation is CASSPQTELGEQYF.

This clonotype was seen many times. The J gene is TRBJ2-7, the V gene TRBV3-1; possible D gene TRBD2, 6 bases. The CDR3 sequence is 13 residues long. Trimming cost V 2 bases and J 3 bases, with 8 bases left between them. CDR1 and CDR2 (germline): LGHDT, YNNKEL (reference sequence). DNA for the CDR3: TGTGCCAGCAGCCAAACTAGCAGCTACGAGCAGTACTTC. The encoded protein is CASSQTSSYEQYF.

The chain uses TRBV29-1 and TRBJ2-1; 7 bases are shared with TRBD2. The CDR3 consists of 16 residues. Looked up from germline, CDR1 is SQVTM and CDR2 is ANQGSEA. The trim removed 3 bases at V and 0 bases at J, leaving 8 bases unmatched. The CDR3 DNA follows: TGCAGCGTTGATGGTCGGGCTAGCGGCTCCTACAATGAGCAGTTCTTC. Its protein is CSVDGRASGSYNEQFF.

The sample holds a few counts of this clonotype. The chain is built from TRBV12-3 or TRBV12-4 and TRBJ2-1; D not certain. The CDR3 totals 16 residues. The V end was cut by 6 bases, the J end by 7 bases, with 22 bases between. The CDR3 nucleotides read TGTGCCAGCAGAAAAAGGACCAGTACGGGTCCAAATGAGCAGTTCTTC. Translation: CASRKRTSTGPNEQFF.

In this sample, this clonotype turned up many times. V and J are TRBV28 and TRBJ2-7, with 7 bases matching TRBD1. CDR1 and CDR2 (germline): MDHEN, SYDVKM. There are 13 residues in the CDR3. V lost 7 bases, J lost 1 base, and 4 bases stayed unmatched. CDR3 loop: CASIGTDSYEQYF. The CDR3 coding sequence is TGTGCCAGCATTGGGACAGATTCCTACGAGCAGTACTTC.

The chain carries TRBV29-1 and TRBJ1-1; tentative D call: TRBD1 (5 bases). V was clipped by 3 bases and J by 6 bases, with 14 bases between them. Germline V gene lookup returns CDR1 SQVTM and CDR2 ANQGSEA. The CDR3 sequence is 13 residues long. In DNA form, the CDR3 reads TGCAGCGTTGACGAAACTGGGGGAGCTGAAGCTTTCTTT. It codes for CSVDETGGAEAFF.

This clonotype turned up a few times. The J gene is TRBJ2-2, the V gene TRBV15; D may correspond to TRBD1 or TRBD2 (6 bases each). V was pared by 0 bases and J by 7 bases, with 12 bases between. The CDR3 covers 15 residues. CDR1 is LNHNV and CDR2 is YYDKDF in the germline V gene (reference sequence). CDR3: CATSRDMGGGGELFF. CDR3 coding DNA: TGTGCCACCAGCAGAGATATGGGGGGCGGCGGGGAGCTGTTTTTT. Based on the CDR3 plus reference TRBV15 and TRBJ2-2, the full variable domain is DAMVIQNPRYQVTQFGKPVTLSCSQTLNHNVMYWYQQKSSQAPKLLFHYYDKDFNNEADTPDNFQSRRPNTSFCFLDIRSPGLGDTAMYLCATSRDMGGGGELFFGEGSRLTVL.

The table lists this clonotype with many counts. This chain links TRBV28 with TRBJ2-7, with TRBD2 as a possible D gene (5 bases). The germline gives CDR1 MDHEN, CDR2 SYDVKM. This CDR3 contains 15 residues. Trimming removed 5 bases at V and 4 bases at J, with 18 bases between. The CDR3 loop is CASSRRGRRNYEQYF. The CDR3 DNA sequence: TGTGCCAGCAGTCGCCGAGGCAGGAGGAATTACGAGCAGTACTTC.